Given below is one T cell receptor beta chain in context. CDR1 DFQATT and CDR2 SNEGSKA come from the germline V gene (reference sequence). This CDR3 is built from 11 residues. V lost 3 bases, J lost 5 bases, and 7 bases lay in between. The data derive from a study of CD8 T cells in ankylosing spondylitis. From the 5' RACE reads, TCRdb called clonotypes with MiXCR, one entry per CDR3 protein. The sample has about 250,000 distinct CDR3 sequences; 20% to 30% are singletons. The chain recombines TRBV20-1 with TRBJ1-1; D unresolved. This receptor was taken from a male donor with ankylosing spondylitis or in good health (not recorded which). Sequenced input: blood, either unsorted or a sorted T cell fraction (not recorded which). CDR3 nucleotides: TGCAGTGCTAGTGCACGGACTGAAGCTTTCTTT. Residues: CSASARTEAFF.